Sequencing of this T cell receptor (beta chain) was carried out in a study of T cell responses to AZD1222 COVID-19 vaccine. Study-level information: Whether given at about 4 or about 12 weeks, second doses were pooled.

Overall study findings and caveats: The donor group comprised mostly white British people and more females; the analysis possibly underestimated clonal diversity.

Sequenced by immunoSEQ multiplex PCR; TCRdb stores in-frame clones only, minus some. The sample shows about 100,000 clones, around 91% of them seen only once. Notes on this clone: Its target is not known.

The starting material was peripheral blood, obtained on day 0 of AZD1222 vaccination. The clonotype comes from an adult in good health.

The CDR3 sequence: CASSLRRGAYEQYF. CDR3 DNA: TGTGCCAGCAGCTTGAGGCGGGGGGCCTACGAGCAGTACTTC. The V and J genes are TRBV7-2 and TRBJ2-7; 8 bases map to TRBD2. Germline CDR1 is SGHTA and CDR2 is FQGNSA. The CDR3 is 14 amino acids. The ends lost 3 bases at V and 2 bases at J; junction bases unmatched: 3.